The clone carrying this T cell receptor beta chain has only a few counts. Its antigen is unidentified. These data are taken from a study of regulatory T cells in long-lasting Graves disease. General study results and limits: The persistent group shared 3,000 or so public clonotypes, more than the approximately 1,000 shared by new patients.

Time point defined: newly diagnosed GD, antithyroid drugs for less than 3 months. After RNA was extracted from PBMCs, the TCR library was made from it. Arm-PCR with iRepertoire HTBI primers amplified the CDR3 regions for these TCR beta libraries. TCRdb called the multiplex PCR reads again in MiXCR, with one record for every CDR3 protein. Of 450,000 to 600,000 distinct CDR3 sequences listed, roughly 13% are singletons. This sample was shared with a second study, whose subject was T cells in Graves' hyperthyroidism and ophthalmopathy. According to that study: HTBI primers were the set used in a first-round RT-PCR of the TCR CDR3. Ophthalmopathy and stable hyperthyroidism were told apart by a 13 V-J model.

This sample comprised peripheral blood mononuclear cells (PBMCs), obtained at new diagnosis, from a patient treated with antithyroid drugs. The receptor was isolated from a man aged 25-40 years with Graves disease.

The CDR3 DNA is TGCGCCAACCCAACTCCCTACAATGAGCAGTTCTTC. Residues: CANPTPYNEQFF. V gene TRBV10-1 combines with J gene TRBJ2-1, with D uncertain. Trimming took off 10 bases at V and 2 bases at J, with 9 bases between the two ends. Germline CDR1 and CDR2: WNHNN and SYGVQD (reference sequence). The CDR3 covers 12 residues.